This T cell receptor (beta chain) was found in a study of T cell repertoires in aging, cancer and after chemotherapy. Amplification of TCR beta used genomic DNA extracted from peripheral blood. A single count supports this clonotype. Its target is not known. Study-wide points: Median generation probability rose over the chemotherapy interval in each cancer cohort, suggesting rebound thymic output.

Trimming took off 3 bases at V and 1 base at J, with 9 bases between the two ends. The CDR3 spans 13 residues. CDR1 and CDR2 (germline): GTSNPN, SVGIG (reference sequence). TRB rearrangements spanning V, D and J were amplified using mixed TRB-A/B primers. One entry per CDR3 protein, called by TCRdb with MiXCR from the multiplex PCR reads. The top ten hold 53% of the sample, which has a few hundred distinct CDR3 sequences, around 30% seen once. The receptor was isolated from a human donor with a solid tumor. The chain combines TRBV30 with TRBJ1-1; no clear D gene. The sequencing sample was made of blood. As DNA, the CDR3 is TGTGCCTGGAGACAGAGTCGGAACACTGAAGCTTTCTTT. Translation gives CAWRQSRNTEAFF.